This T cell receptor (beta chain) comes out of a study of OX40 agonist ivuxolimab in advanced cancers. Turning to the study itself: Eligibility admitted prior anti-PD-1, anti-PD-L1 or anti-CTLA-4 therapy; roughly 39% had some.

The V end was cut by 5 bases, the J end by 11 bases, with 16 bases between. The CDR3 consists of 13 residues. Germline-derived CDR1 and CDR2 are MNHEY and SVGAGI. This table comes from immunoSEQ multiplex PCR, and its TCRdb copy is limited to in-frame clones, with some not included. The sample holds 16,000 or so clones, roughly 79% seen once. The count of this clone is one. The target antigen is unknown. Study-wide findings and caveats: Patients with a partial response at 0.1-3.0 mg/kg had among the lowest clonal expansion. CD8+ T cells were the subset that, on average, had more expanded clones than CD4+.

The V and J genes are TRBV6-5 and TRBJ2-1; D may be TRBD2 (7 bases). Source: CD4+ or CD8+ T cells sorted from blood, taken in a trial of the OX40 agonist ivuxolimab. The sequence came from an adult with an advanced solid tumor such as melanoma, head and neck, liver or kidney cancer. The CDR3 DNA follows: TGTGCCAGCAGTCCGGGGGGCCTACGGAAGCAGTTCTTC. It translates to CASSPGGLRKQFF.